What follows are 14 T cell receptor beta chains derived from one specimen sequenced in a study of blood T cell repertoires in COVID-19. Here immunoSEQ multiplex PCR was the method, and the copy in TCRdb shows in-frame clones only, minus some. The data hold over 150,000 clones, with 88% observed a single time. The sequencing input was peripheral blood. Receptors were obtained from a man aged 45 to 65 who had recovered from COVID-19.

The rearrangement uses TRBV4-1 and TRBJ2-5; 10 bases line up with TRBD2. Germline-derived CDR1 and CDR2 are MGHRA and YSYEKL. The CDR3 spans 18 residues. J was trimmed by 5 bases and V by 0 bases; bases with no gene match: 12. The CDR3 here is CASSQEPRLAGDPETQYF. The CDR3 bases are TGCGCCAGCAGCCAAGAACCTCGGCTAGCGGGAGACCCCGAGACCCAGTACTTC.

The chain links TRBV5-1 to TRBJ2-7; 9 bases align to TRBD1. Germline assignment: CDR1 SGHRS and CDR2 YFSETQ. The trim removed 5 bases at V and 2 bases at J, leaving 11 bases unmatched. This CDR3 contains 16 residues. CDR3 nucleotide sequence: TGCGCCAGCAGTTTCTATACAGGGGGCGCCGCCTACGAGCAGTACTTC. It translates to CASSFYTGGAAYEQYF. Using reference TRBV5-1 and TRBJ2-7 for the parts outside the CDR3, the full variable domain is KAGVTQTPRYLIKTRGQQVTLSCSPISGHRSVSWYQQTPGQGLQFLFEYFSETQRNKGNFPGRFSGRQFSNSRSEMNVSTLELGDSALYLCASSFYTGGAAYEQYFGPGTRLTVT.

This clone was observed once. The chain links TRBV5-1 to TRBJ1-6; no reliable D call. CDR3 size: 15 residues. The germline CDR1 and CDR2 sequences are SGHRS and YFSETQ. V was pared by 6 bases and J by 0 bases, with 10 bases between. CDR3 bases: TGCGCCAGCACCCCACTGAGCTCCTATAATTCACCCCTCCACTTT. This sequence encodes CASTPLSSYNSPLHF. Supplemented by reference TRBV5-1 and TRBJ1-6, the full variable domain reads KAGVTQTPRYLIKTRGQQVTLSCSPISGHRSVSWYQQTPGQGLQFLFEYFSETQRNKGNFPGRFSGRQFSNSRSEMNVSTLELGDSALYLCASTPLSSYNSPLHFGNGTRLTVT.

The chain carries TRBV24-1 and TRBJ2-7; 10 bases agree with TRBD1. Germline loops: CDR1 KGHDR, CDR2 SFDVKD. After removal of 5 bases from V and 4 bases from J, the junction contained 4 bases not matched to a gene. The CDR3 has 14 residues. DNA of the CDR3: TGTGCCACCAGTGCGGGACAGGGGATATACGAGCAGTACTTC. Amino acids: CATSAGQGIYEQYF.

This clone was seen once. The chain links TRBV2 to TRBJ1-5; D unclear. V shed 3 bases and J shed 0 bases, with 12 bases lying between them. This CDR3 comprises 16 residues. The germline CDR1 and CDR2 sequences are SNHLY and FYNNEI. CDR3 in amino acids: CASSDWQIYSNQPQHF. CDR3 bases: TGTGCCAGCAGTGATTGGCAGATTTATAGCAATCAGCCCCAGCATTTT.

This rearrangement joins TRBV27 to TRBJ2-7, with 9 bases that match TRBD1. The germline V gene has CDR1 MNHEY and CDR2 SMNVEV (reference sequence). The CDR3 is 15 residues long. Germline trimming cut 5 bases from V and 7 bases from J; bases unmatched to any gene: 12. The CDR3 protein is CASSQNTGTGWEQYF. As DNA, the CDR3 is TGTGCCAGCAGTCAGAATACCGGGACAGGGTGGGAGCAGTACTTC.

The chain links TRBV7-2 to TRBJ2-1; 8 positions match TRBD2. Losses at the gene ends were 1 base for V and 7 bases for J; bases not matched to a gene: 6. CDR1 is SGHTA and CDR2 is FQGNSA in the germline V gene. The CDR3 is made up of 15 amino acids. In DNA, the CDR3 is TGTGCCAGCAGCTTAGTGGGGACTAGAACTAATGAGCAGTTCTTC. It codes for CASSLVGTRTNEQFF.

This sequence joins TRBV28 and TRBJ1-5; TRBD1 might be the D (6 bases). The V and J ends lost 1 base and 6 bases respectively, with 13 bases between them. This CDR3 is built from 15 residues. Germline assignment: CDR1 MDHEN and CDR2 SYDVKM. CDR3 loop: CASSLLTGSRQPQHF. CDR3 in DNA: TGTGCCAGCAGTTTATTAACAGGGTCGCGTCAGCCCCAGCATTTT.

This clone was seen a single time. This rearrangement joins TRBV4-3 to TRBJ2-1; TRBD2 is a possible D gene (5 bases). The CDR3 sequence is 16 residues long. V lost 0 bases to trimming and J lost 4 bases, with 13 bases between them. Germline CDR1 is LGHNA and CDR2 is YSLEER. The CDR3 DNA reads TGCGCCAGCAGCCAAGACCCCCGAGCGGCTTACAATGAGCAGTTCTTC. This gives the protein CASSQDPRAAYNEQFF.

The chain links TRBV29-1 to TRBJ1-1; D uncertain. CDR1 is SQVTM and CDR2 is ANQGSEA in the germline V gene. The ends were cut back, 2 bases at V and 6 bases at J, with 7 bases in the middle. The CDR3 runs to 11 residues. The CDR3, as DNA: TGCAGCGTTGAACGGGGTCCTGAAGCTTTCTTT. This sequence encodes CSVERGPEAFF.

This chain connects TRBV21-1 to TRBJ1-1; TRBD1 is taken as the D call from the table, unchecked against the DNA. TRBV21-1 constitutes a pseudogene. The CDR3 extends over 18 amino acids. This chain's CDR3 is CASPNRDRSSRRRTEAFF. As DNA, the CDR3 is TGTGCCAGCCCCAATAGGGACAGGAGTAGCAGGAGGAGAACTGAAGCTTTCTTT.

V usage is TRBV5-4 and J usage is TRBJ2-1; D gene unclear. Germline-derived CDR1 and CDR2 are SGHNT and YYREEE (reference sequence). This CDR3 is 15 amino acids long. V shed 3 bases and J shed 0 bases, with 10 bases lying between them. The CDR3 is CASSSYGDSYNEQFF. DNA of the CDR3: TGTGCCAGCAGCTCCTACGGTGACTCCTACAATGAGCAGTTCTTC.

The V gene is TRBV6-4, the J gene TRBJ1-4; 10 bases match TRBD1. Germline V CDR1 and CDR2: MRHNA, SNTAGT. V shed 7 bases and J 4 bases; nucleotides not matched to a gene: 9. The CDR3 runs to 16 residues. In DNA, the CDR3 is TGTGCCAGCAACCCGGGACAGGGGACTTATAATGAAAAACTGTTTTTT. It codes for CASNPGQGTYNEKLFF.

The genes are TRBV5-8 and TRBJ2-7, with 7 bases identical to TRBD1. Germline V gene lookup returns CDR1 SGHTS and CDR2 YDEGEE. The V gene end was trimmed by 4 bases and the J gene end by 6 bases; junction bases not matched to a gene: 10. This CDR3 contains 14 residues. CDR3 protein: CASSQWTGLGEQYF. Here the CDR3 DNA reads TGTGCCAGCAGCCAATGGACAGGATTGGGCGAGCAGTACTTC.